This passage covers 5 T cell receptor beta chains from one sample sequenced in a study of identical twins. From the 5' RACE reads, TCRdb called clonotypes with MiXCR, one entry per CDR3 protein. The sample has roughly 250,000 distinct CDR3 sequences, 6.5% to 9% seen once. This sample was also put to use in a study of yellow fever vaccine responses in identical twins.

What was sequenced was CD8+ T cells sorted from blood. Receptor source: a woman under 30 in good health.

V gene TRBV2 combines with J gene TRBJ2-3; 8 positions agree with TRBD2. The CDR3 extends over 15 amino acids. CDR1 and CDR2 from the germline V gene are SNHLY and FYNNEI. Losses at the gene ends were 6 bases for V and 1 base for J; bases not matched to a gene: 6. This CDR3 reads CASREREFGTDTQYF. CDR3 DNA: TGTGCCAGCAGGGAGCGGGAGTTTGGCACAGATACGCAGTATTTT.

CDR3 in DNA: TGTGCCAGCAGTTACTTGCTGGATTATAATTCACCCCTCCACTTT. It codes for CASSYLLDYNSPLHF. V and J are TRBV6-5 and TRBJ1-6; no clear D. V dropped 1 base and J dropped 4 bases, with 8 bases sitting between them. Germline CDR1 is MNHEY and CDR2 is SVGAGI. CDR3 length: 15 residues.

This clonotype was seen ten or more times. The CDR3 DNA is TGCGCCAGCAGCCAAGGCCCGTTCCAGAGAGGCTACACCTTC. Protein sequence: CASSQGPFQRGYTF. The chain carries TRBV4-1 and TRBJ1-2, with no clear D. The CDR3 sequence is 14 residues long. The germline V gene encodes CDR1 MGHRA and CDR2 YSYEKL. Trimming took 1 base from V and 8 from J, leaving 14 bases between them.

In its sample, this clonotype was seen a few times. The rearrangement uses TRBV11-2 and TRBJ2-3; D is perhaps TRBD1 (5 bases). The CDR3 loop spans 15 amino acids. From germline, CDR1 is SGHAT and CDR2 FQNNGV. V was shortened by 2 bases and J by 3 bases, with 12 bases between the two germline ends. CDR3 nucleotide sequence: TGTGCCAGCAGCTTACCCCATCGGACAACAGATACGCAGTATTTT. Translated: CASSLPHRTTDTQYF.

This clonotype showed up many times. The chain joins TRBV5-1 to TRBJ2-1; TRBD2 matches at 15 bases. This CDR3 contains 15 residues. The J segment lost 15 bases and the V segment lost 4 bases, leaving 11 bases of the junction unmatched. Germline V gene lookup returns CDR1 SGHRS and CDR2 YFSETQ. CDR3 amino acids: CASSPGLAGGPHRFF. The CDR3, as DNA: TGCGCCAGCAGCCCCGGACTAGCGGGAGGGCCCCATCGGTTCTTC.